Below, 24 T cell receptor beta chains from the same sample are listed, as sequenced in a study of regulatory T cells in long-lasting Graves disease. The time point is: newly diagnosed GD, antithyroid drugs for less than 3 months. PBMC-derived RNA was used for the TCR library. CDR3-region Arm-PCR and iRepertoire HTBI primers produced the TCR beta libraries. TCRdb re-derived calls from the multiplex PCR reads in MiXCR, one entry per CDR3 protein. The sample consists of some 500,000 distinct CDR3 sequences, 15% to 20% of them appearing once. Separately, the same data were catalogued under a study of T cells in Graves' hyperthyroidism and ophthalmopathy.

The source was peripheral blood mononuclear cells (PBMCs), collected at new diagnosis, from a patient treated with antithyroid drugs. All receptors come from a woman aged 35-65 years with Graves disease.

This clonotype was observed at least ten times. This rearrangement joins TRBV12-3 or TRBV12-4 to TRBJ1-2; D is undetermined. V was pared by 3 bases and J by 3 bases, with 8 bases between. The CDR3 contains 13 residues. The DNA of the CDR3 is TGTGCCAGCAGTTTCTCTGGGGACTATGGCTACACCTTC. Protein product: CASSFSGDYGYTF.

Ten or more counts support this clonotype. The chain links TRBV6-1 to TRBJ1-5, with 7 bases matching TRBD1. CDR3 length: 13 residues. Germline values: CDR1 MNHNS, CDR2 SASEGT. The J segment lost 6 bases and the V segment lost 8 bases, leaving 7 bases of the junction unmatched. The CDR3 loop reads CASGLQGSQPQHF. CDR3 nucleotide sequence: TGTGCCAGCGGGCTACAGGGGAGTCAGCCCCAGCATTTT.

This clonotype was seen ten or more times. The chain links TRBV30 to TRBJ2-2, with a weak D call TRBD2 (6 bases). Germline values: CDR1 GTSNPN, CDR2 SVGIG (reference sequence). V lost 4 bases and J lost 5, with 14 bases in between. CDR3 size: 14 residues. DNA for the CDR3: TGTGCCTGGATGGAGGGGCTCACGACCGGGGAGCTGTTTTTT. This gives the protein CAWMEGLTTGELFF.

This clonotype has a handful of counts. The chain employs TRBV6-2 or TRBV6-3 and TRBJ1-2; 9 nucleotides match TRBD1. The CDR3 length is 14 residues. Germline values: CDR1 MNHEY, CDR2 SVGEGT. V trimming: 5 bases; J trimming: 6 bases; junction bases outside the gene matches: 7. CDR3 residues: CASSQRDRANGYTF. The CDR3 DNA is TGTGCCAGCAGTCAGCGGGACAGGGCTAATGGCTACACCTTC.

The sample holds a few counts of this clonotype. The rearrangement joins TRBV10-3 to TRBJ2-1; 8 positions agree with TRBD1. The CDR3 runs 15 residues. V dropped 5 bases and J dropped 5; count of bases not matched to a gene: 8. Germline V lookup: CDR1 ENHRY, CDR2 SYGVKD. DNA of the CDR3: TGTGCCATCAGTAATACCGGGACAGGCCACAATGAGCAGTTCTTC. Amino acid sequence: CAISNTGTGHNEQFF.

This clonotype was counted ten times or more. The V call is TRBV3-1, the J call TRBJ1-2; D might be TRBD1 (6 bases). The CDR3 sequence is 14 residues long. The germline V gene encodes CDR1 LGHDT and CDR2 YNNKEL (reference sequence). Trimming removed 4 bases at V and 4 bases at J, with 13 bases between. CDR3 sequence (DNA): TGTGCCAGCAGCCGGCAGACAGGAGGCTATGGCTACACCTTC. It translates to CASSRQTGGYGYTF.

Many counts were recorded for this clonotype. This chain links TRBV7-9 with TRBJ2-2; D is possibly TRBD2 (6 bases). Trimming shortened V by 5 bases and J by 2 bases, and 9 bases separated the two germline ends. Germline V CDR1 and CDR2: SEHNR, FQNEAQ (reference sequence). The CDR3 has 14 amino acids. CDR3 in DNA: TGTGCCAGCAGCCCGGGACTCAACACCGGGGAGCTGTTTTTT. It yields the protein CASSPGLNTGELFF. The full variable domain, with the rest looked up from reference TRBV7-9 and TRBJ2-2, is DTGVSQNPRHKITKRGQNVTFRCDPISEHNRLYWYRQTLGQGPEFLTYFQNEAQLEKSRLLSDRFSAERPKGSFSTLEIQRTEQGDSAMYLCASSPGLNTGELFFGEGSRLTVL.

This clonotype was counted ten times or more. The chain uses TRBV2 and TRBJ2-5; no firm D call. V lost 2 bases and J 6 bases, leaving 10 bases between the germline ends. The germline V gene encodes CDR1 SNHLY and CDR2 FYNNEI. The CDR3 is made up of 13 amino acids. CDR3 sequence: CASSEPGLKTQYF. CDR3 sequence (DNA): TGTGCCAGCAGTGAACCGGGTTTGAAGACCCAGTACTTC.

The chain combines TRBV7-9 with TRBJ2-2; 8 bases are shared with TRBD2. Germline V gives CDR1 SEHNR, CDR2 FQNEAQ (reference sequence). V shed 5 bases and J 0 bases; nucleotides not matched to a gene: 11. The CDR3 totals 18 residues. The chain's CDR3 is CASSAKLERGPNTGELFF. CDR3 coding DNA: TGTGCCAGCAGCGCAAAACTCGAGCGGGGGCCGAACACCGGGGAGCTGTTTTTT.

This clonotype was picked up many times. The chain is built from TRBV11-2 and TRBJ2-7; a weak D match, TRBD1 (6 bases). The germline gives CDR1 SGHAT, CDR2 FQNNGV. The CDR3 runs 13 residues. Between the trimmed V and J ends, which lost 5 bases and 3 bases, there was a span of 11 bases. CDR3 sequence reads: CASSLGQFYEQYF. CDR3 DNA: TGTGCCAGCAGCCTTGGACAGTTCTACGAGCAGTACTTC.

The chain couples TRBV28 to TRBJ2-3; 10 bases line up with TRBD2. The CDR3 is made up of 19 amino acids. In germline, CDR1 is MDHEN, CDR2 SYDVKM. Losses at the gene ends were 4 bases for V and 6 bases for J; bases not matched to a gene: 19. In DNA, the CDR3 is TGTGCCAGCAGTTACTCGATAGCTGTAGCGGGGGGAATGATGGATACGCAGTATTTT. This translates into CASSYSIAVAGGMMDTQYF.

In its sample, this clonotype was seen many times. V and J are TRBV5-8 and TRBJ2-7; no definite D call. There are 13 residues in the CDR3. CDR1 and CDR2 (germline): SGHTS, YDEGEE. Trimming left V 2 bases short and J 1 base short, with 7 bases between. The CDR3 DNA reads TGTGCCAGCAGCTTTACCGTTTCCTACGAGCAGTACTTC. It yields the protein CASSFTVSYEQYF. Supplemented by reference TRBV5-8 and TRBJ2-7, the full variable domain reads EAGVTQSPTHLIKTRGQQATLRCSPISGHTSVYWYQQALGLGLQFLLWYDEGEERNRGNFPPRFSGRQFPNYSSELNVNALELEDSALYLCASSFTVSYEQYFGPGTRLTVT.

The chain links TRBV25-1 to TRBJ2-5; no clear D. This CDR3 comprises 16 residues. V was trimmed by 3 bases and J by 3 bases, leaving 17 bases between them. Germline V gives CDR1 MGHDK, CDR2 SYGVNS. The CDR3 region is CASSDPKGDLKETQYF. In DNA, the CDR3 is TGTGCCAGCAGTGATCCTAAAGGCGACTTAAAAGAGACCCAGTACTTC.

This clonotype was picked up many times. The chain joins TRBV7-2 to TRBJ1-6, with D perhaps matching TRBD1 (5 bases). Deletions cut 5 bases from V and 11 bases from J, with 19 bases between. This CDR3 contains 15 residues. Germline V gene sequence: CDR1 SGHTA, CDR2 FQGNSA. In DNA, the CDR3 is TGTGCCAGCAGCCCCATTGGGACGCGGGGGGCACCCCTCCACTTT. This encodes CASSPIGTRGAPLHF.

This clonotype was seen repeatedly, ten times or more. One end of the junction varies from germline; a read error may be responsible. V gene TRBV5-1 combines with J gene TRBJ1-1; no definite D call. The CDR3 is 13 amino acids. Germline V CDR1 and CDR2: SGHRS, YFSETQ. CDR3 protein: CASSKQQNTEAFF. The CDR3 region has the DNA TGTGCCAGCAGTAAACAGCAAAACACTGAAGCTTTCTTT.

Here the CDR3 DNA reads TGTGCCAGCAGTTACGGAATGGAGACCCAGTACTTC. This translates into CASSYGMETQYF. The gene calls are TRBV6-5 and TRBJ2-5; the D is unclear. Per germline, CDR1 MNHEY and CDR2 SVGAGI. Trimming cost V 2 bases and J 5 bases, with 6 bases left between them. The CDR3 has 12 amino acids.

This clonotype appeared a few times. This chain links TRBV3-1 with TRBJ2-5; D unclear. Deletions cut 2 bases from V and 5 bases from J, with 6 bases between. Per germline, CDR1 LGHDT and CDR2 YNNKEL (reference sequence). The CDR3 consists of 12 residues. CDR3 nucleotide sequence: TGTGCCAGCAGCCAATCATGGGAGACCCAGTACTTC. Translation gives CASSQSWETQYF.

Only a few counts were recorded for this clonotype. A much larger clone lies one base from this, so it may be a read error. The chain couples TRBV2 to TRBJ2-1, with TRBD2 identical over 8 bases. Germline CDR1 SNHLY, CDR2 FYNNEI. The CDR3 sequence is 12 residues long. The CDR3 is CASSRGGIEQSF. CDR3 DNA sequence: TGTGCCAGCAGCCGGGGGGGCATTGAGCAGTCCTTC.

J is TRBJ2-2 and V is TRBV28; TRBD2 might be the D (6 bases). Germline-derived CDR1 and CDR2 are MDHEN and SYDVKM. The CDR3 is 15 amino acids. The V gene lost 10 bases and the J gene lost 5 bases, with 20 bases spanning the gap. Here the CDR3 reads CATTFSLAGTGELFF. DNA for the CDR3: TGTGCCACCACGTTTTCGTTGGCGGGGACCGGGGAGCTGTTTTTT. The full variable domain, with the rest looked up from reference TRBV28 and TRBJ2-2, is DVKVTQSSRYLVKRTGEKVFLECVQDMDHENMFWYRQDPGLGLRLIYFSYDVKMKEKGDIPEGYSVSREKKERFSLILESASTNQTSMYLCATTFSLAGTGELFFGEGSRLTVL.

This clonotype was seen more than once but under ten times. The chain couples TRBV13 to TRBJ2-2; either TRBD1 or TRBD2 may fit D (5 bases each). The CDR3 extends over 15 amino acids. CDR1 is PRHDT and CDR2 is FYEKMQ in the germline V gene (reference sequence). V lost 4 bases and J lost 7, with 16 bases in between. This chain's CDR3 is CASSSSGAVGGELFF. The CDR3 region has the DNA TGTGCCAGCAGCTCCTCCGGGGCGGTGGGCGGGGAGCTGTTTTTT.

V usage is TRBV7-9 and J usage is TRBJ2-5; 7 bases match TRBD2. CDR3 length: 13 amino acids. Germline V gene data show CDR1 as SEHNR and CDR2 as FQNEAQ (reference sequence). V shed 5 bases and J 5 bases; nucleotides not matched to a gene: 5. CDR3 sequence (DNA): TGTGCCAGCAGCCCACTAGCGCGGGAGACCCAGTACTTC. Amino acid sequence: CASSPLARETQYF.

This sequence joins TRBV7-3 and TRBJ1-6, with 11 bases fitting TRBD1. The CDR3 runs to 15 residues. With V trimmed by 6 bases and J by 6 bases, 4 bases remained unmatched. Per germline, CDR1 SGHTA and CDR2 FQGTGA. The CDR3 bases are TGTGCCAGCAGGTGGACAGGGGGCTTTAATTCACCCCTCCACTTT. This translates into CASRWTGGFNSPLHF.

The chain couples TRBV12-3 or TRBV12-4 to TRBJ1-2; D unclear. The ends were cut back, 3 bases at V and 4 bases at J, with 12 bases in the middle. This CDR3 has 14 residues. The CDR3 loop reads CASSFVAHVYGYTF. The CDR3 DNA reads TGTGCCAGCAGTTTTGTGGCCCACGTCTATGGCTACACCTTC.

The table lists this clonotype with many counts. The chain is built from TRBV6-5 and TRBJ2-3, with D perhaps matching TRBD1 (6 bases). The CDR3 contains 14 residues. Looked up from germline, CDR1 is MNHEY and CDR2 is SVGAGI. V was cut by 0 bases and J by 14 bases, with 18 bases left in between. As DNA, the CDR3 is TGTGCCAGCAGTTACTCGAGGGGGACCCCCTCGTGGTATTTT. It encodes CASSYSRGTPSWYF.